The 20 T cell receptor beta chains presented below share a single source sample, sequenced in a study of blood T cell repertoires in COVID-19. Only in-frame clones appear in the TCRdb table, and some are missing; sequencing was by immunoSEQ multiplex PCR. The sample holds around 130,000 clones, approximately 84% seen once. Sequenced input: peripheral blood. The receptor set was obtained from a woman aged 55-69 years with acute or convalescent COVID-19.

The rearrangement joins TRBV11-2 to TRBJ1-2, with 11 nucleotides matching TRBD1. After removal of 5 bases from V and 7 bases from J, the junction contained 9 bases not matched to a gene. The CDR3 covers 15 residues. Germline lookup yields CDR1 SGHAT and CDR2 FQNNGV. The CDR3 sequence: CASSGQGAVRFGYTF. In nucleotides, the CDR3 is TGTGCCAGCAGCGGACAGGGGGCTGTCAGGTTTGGCTACACCTTC. Using reference TRBV11-2 and TRBJ1-2 for the parts outside the CDR3, the full variable domain is EAGVAQSPRYKIIEKRQSVAFWCNPISGHATLYWYQQILGQGPKLLIQFQNNGVVDDSQLPKDRFSAERLKGVDSTLKIQPAKLEDSAVYLCASSGQGAVRFGYTFGSGTRLTVV.

This rearrangement joins TRBV5-1 to TRBJ2-5, with a tentative D call TRBD1 (6 bases). Germline V gene lookup returns CDR1 SGHRS and CDR2 YFSETQ. V was cut by 0 bases and J by 2 bases, with 11 bases left in between. The CDR3 consists of 15 residues. CDR3 DNA: TGCGCCAGCAGCTTGGGTACAGGGACACAAGAGACCCAGTACTTC. Translated, it gives CASSLGTGTQETQYF.

The chain combines TRBV6-5 with TRBJ1-1; D perhaps matches TRBD1 (5 bases). This CDR3 is built from 14 residues. Deletions cut 5 bases from V and 3 bases from J, with 13 bases between. Germline assignment: CDR1 MNHEY and CDR2 SVGAGI. The CDR3 region is CASSRQPDDTEAFF. The CDR3, as DNA: TGTGCCAGCAGTCGACAGCCTGATGACACTGAAGCTTTCTTT.

V gene TRBV27 combines with J gene TRBJ1-2; 7 nucleotides line up with TRBD1. CDR1 MNHEY and CDR2 SMNVEV come from the germline V gene (reference sequence). The V segment lost 5 bases and the J segment 4 bases; nucleotides outside the gene matches: 16. The CDR3 spans 17 residues. CDR3 sequence (DNA): TGTGCCAGCAGTGTAAACGCGGGACAGACGGCTCTCTATGGCTACACCTTC. Translated, it gives CASSVNAGQTALYGYTF.

The chain employs TRBV29-1 and TRBJ2-1, with D unclear. CDR1 is SQVTM and CDR2 is ANQGSEA in the germline V gene. The CDR3 extends over 10 amino acids. The V gene lost 6 bases and the J gene lost 5 bases, with 5 bases spanning the gap. The DNA of the CDR3 is TGCAGCGTCCCAAACAATGAGCAGTTCTTC. Protein sequence: CSVPNNEQFF.

The gene calls are TRBV27 and TRBJ1-4, with 10 nucleotides matching TRBD1. Looked up from germline, CDR1 is MNHEY and CDR2 is SMNVEV (reference sequence). This CDR3 has 17 residues. J lost 6 bases, V lost 5 bases, and 12 bases had no gene match. The CDR3 loop reads CASSETPPGQGYEKLFF. The CDR3 DNA reads as TGTGCCAGCAGTGAGACCCCGCCGGGACAGGGGTATGAAAAACTGTTTTTT.

This chain uses TRBV12-5 with TRBJ1-4, with D possibly being TRBD1 (6 bases). Trimming removed 6 bases at V and 4 bases at J, with 18 bases between. Germline V gene sequence: CDR1 LGHNT, CDR2 FRNRAP. The CDR3 contains 16 residues. The CDR3 coding sequence is TGTGCTAGTGGCTTAGGTCAGGGGTCGAGTAATGAAAAACTGTTTTTT. Its protein is CASGLGQGSSNEKLFF.

The chain uses TRBV5-1 and TRBJ2-2; possibly TRBD1 for D (6 bases). This CDR3 region has 15 residues. The V gene's germline CDR1 is SGHRS and CDR2 YFSETQ. The ends were cut back, 4 bases at V and 4 bases at J, with 14 bases in the middle. The DNA of the CDR3 is TGCGCCAGCAGCCCACCCCCAGGGGCCACCGGGGAGCTGTTTTTT. Amino acid sequence: CASSPPPGATGELFF.

The J gene is TRBJ2-2, the V gene TRBV5-1; no reliable D call. Germline V gene data show CDR1 as SGHRS and CDR2 as YFSETQ. CDR3 length equals 16 residues. The germline V and J ends were trimmed by 0 bases and 4 bases, with 13 bases remaining between them. CDR3 DNA: TGCGCCAGCAGCTTGGGGGCCTTTAAGTCCACCGGGGAGCTGTTTTTT. It specifies CASSLGAFKSTGELFF.

The chain has TRBV18 and TRBJ1-1, with D maybe TRBD1 (6 bases). V was cut by 2 bases and J by 0 bases, with 13 bases left in between. CDR3 length: 16 residues. Germline lookup yields CDR1 KGHSH and CDR2 LQKENI. The CDR3 protein is CASSPRDTRLNTEAFF. In DNA, the CDR3 is TGTGCCAGCTCACCAAGGGACACAAGACTGAACACTGAAGCTTTCTTT.

The chain has TRBV3-1 (or the pseudogene TRBV3-2) and TRBJ1-2; TRBD1 matches at 10 bases. The junction had 16 bases not matched to a gene; V was cut back by 7 bases and J by 8 bases. The germline V gene encodes CDR1 LGHDT and CDR2 YNNKEL (reference sequence). The CDR3 loop spans 16 amino acids. The CDR3 bases are TGTGCCAGCACCTCTGAAGCCCGGGACAGGGGTTCCGGCTACACCTTC. It codes for CASTSEARDRGSGYTF.

V and J are TRBV5-5 and TRBJ2-7, with D perhaps TRBD1 (5 bases). V gave up 4 bases and J gave up 5 bases, with 16 bases separating them. The CDR3 has 14 residues. Germline lookup yields CDR1 SGHKS and CDR2 YYEKEE (reference sequence). CDR3 sequence reads: CASSKAGSWDEQYV. The DNA of the CDR3 is TGTGCCAGCAGCAAAGCAGGGTCCTGGGACGAGCAGTACGTC.

The V and J genes are TRBV2 and TRBJ2-5; tentatively, D is TRBD2 (7 bases). Germline CDR1 SNHLY, CDR2 FYNNEI. The CDR3 is made up of 17 amino acids. V was shortened by 1 base and J by 4 bases, with 19 bases between the two germline ends. The CDR3 bases are TGTGCCAGCAGTGAAGTCCTAGGGGGGGGAGGGAGAGAGACCCAGTACTTC. Translated, it gives CASSEVLGGGGRETQYF.

The V and J genes are TRBV5-4 and TRBJ1-2; 8 nucleotides line up with TRBD1. Germline CDR1 reads SGHNT; CDR2 reads YYREEE (reference sequence). The V gene end was trimmed by 4 bases and the J gene end by 8 bases; junction bases not matched to a gene: 13. CDR3 size: 15 residues. The CDR3 region is CASSNLQGVRAGYTF. CDR3 in DNA: TGTGCCAGCAGCAACCTACAGGGGGTCCGTGCGGGCTACACCTTC.

In this sample, this clone turned up a few times. V and J are TRBV7-3 and TRBJ2-1, with D perhaps matching TRBD2 (6 bases). Trimming removed 5 bases at V and 6 bases at J, with 17 bases between. Per the germline V gene, CDR1 is SGHTA and CDR2 is FQGTGA. The CDR3 covers 15 residues. The CDR3 reads CASSQPGLHLNEQFF. CDR3 in DNA: TGTGCCAGCAGCCAGCCGGGACTCCACCTCAATGAGCAGTTCTTC. The full variable domain, in which reference TRBV7-3 and TRBJ2-1 provide the parts outside the CDR3, is GAGVSQTPSNKVTEKGKYVELRCDPISGHTALYWYRQSLGQGPEFLIYFQGTGAADDSGLPNDRFFAVRPEGSVSTLKIQRTERGDSAVYLCASSQPGLHLNEQFFGPGTRLTVL.

The chain carries TRBV29-1 and TRBJ1-2; TRBD1 matches 8 bases. The CDR3 totals 15 residues. Germline V lookup: CDR1 SQVTM, CDR2 ANQGSEA. Trimming removed 3 bases from V and 4 bases from J; junction bases left unmatched: 10. The CDR3 nucleotides are TGCAGCGTTGAGGGGGCCGGACAGGGATCCTATGGCTACACCTTC. This encodes CSVEGAGQGSYGYTF.

This clone was seen once. The chain recombines TRBV6-5 with TRBJ1-6; TRBD1 agrees at 7 bases. From germline, CDR1 is MNHEY and CDR2 SVGAGI. Trimming cost V 7 bases and J 8 bases; bases outside gene matches: 11. CDR3 length equals 15 residues. In nucleotides, the CDR3 is TGTGCCAGCAAAGTGGACAGGTCTTCTTATTCACCCCTCCACTTT. Translated, it gives CASKVDRSSYSPLHF.

CDR3 in DNA: TGTGCCAGCAGCTTATCAGCGGGGCTCGACTACAATGAGCAGTTCTTC. It translates to CASSLSAGLDYNEQFF. This chain connects TRBV11-2 to TRBJ2-1; TRBD2 matches 7 bases. V was pared by 2 bases and J by 3 bases, with 7 bases of the junction left unmatched. CDR1 is SGHAT, CDR2 FQNNGV, per germline. This CDR3 spans 16 amino acids.

This chain uses TRBV3-1 (or the pseudogene TRBV3-2) with TRBJ1-1; no reliable D call. V was cut by 1 base and J by 1 base, with 10 bases left in between. The germline V gene has CDR1 LGHDT and CDR2 YNNKEL (reference sequence). The CDR3 length is 15 residues. CDR3 region: CASSQGGRQNTEAFF. CDR3 DNA sequence: TGTGCCAGCAGCCAAGGCGGGAGACAGAACACTGAAGCTTTCTTT.

The rearrangement uses TRBV19 and TRBJ1-2, with D possibly TRBD1 on 5 matching bases. The germline V and J ends were trimmed by 7 bases and 7 bases, with 13 bases remaining between them. CDR3 length: 12 amino acids. Germline CDR1 LNHDA, CDR2 SQIVND (reference sequence). CDR3 residues: CASNLGEAGYTF. In DNA, the CDR3 is TGTGCCAGTAATTTAGGGGAGGCTGGCTACACCTTC.